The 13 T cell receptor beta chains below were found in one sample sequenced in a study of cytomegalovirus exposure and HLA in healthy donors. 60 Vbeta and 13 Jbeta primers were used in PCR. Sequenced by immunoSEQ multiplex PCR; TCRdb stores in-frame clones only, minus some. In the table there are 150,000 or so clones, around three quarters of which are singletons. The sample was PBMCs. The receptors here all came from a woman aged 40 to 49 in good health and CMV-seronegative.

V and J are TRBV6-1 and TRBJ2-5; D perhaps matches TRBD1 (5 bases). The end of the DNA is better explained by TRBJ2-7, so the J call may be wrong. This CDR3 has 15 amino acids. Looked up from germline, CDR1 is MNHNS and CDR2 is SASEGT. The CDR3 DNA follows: TGTGCCAGCACTAACCCCATAGGACACTCCTACGAGCAGTACTTC. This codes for CASTNPIGHSYEQYF.

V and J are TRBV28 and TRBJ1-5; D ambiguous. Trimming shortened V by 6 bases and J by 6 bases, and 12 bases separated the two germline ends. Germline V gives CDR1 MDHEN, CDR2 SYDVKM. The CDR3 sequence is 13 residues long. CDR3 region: CASRGVRVQPQHF. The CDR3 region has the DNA TGTGCCAGCAGGGGAGTTAGGGTTCAGCCCCAGCATTTT.

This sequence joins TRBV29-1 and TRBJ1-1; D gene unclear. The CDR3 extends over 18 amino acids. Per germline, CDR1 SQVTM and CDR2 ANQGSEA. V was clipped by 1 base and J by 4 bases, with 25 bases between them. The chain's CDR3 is CSVEVALGSRNSGTEAFF. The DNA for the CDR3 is TGCAGCGTTGAAGTTGCGTTGGGGAGCAGGAATTCGGGCACTGAAGCTTTCTTT.

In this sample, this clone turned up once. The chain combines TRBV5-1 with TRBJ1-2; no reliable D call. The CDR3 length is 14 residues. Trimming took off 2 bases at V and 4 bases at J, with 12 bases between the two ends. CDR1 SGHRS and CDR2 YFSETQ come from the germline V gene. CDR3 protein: CASSLELSGYGYTF. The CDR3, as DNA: TGCGCCAGCAGCTTAGAGCTTTCGGGCTATGGCTACACCTTC.

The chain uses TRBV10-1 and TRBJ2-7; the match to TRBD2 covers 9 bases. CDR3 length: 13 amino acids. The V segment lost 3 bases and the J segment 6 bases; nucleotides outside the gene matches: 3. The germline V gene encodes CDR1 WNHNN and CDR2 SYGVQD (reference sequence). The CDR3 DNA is TGCGCCAGCAGTGAATTTAGCGGGGGCGAGCAGTACTTC. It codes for CASSEFSGGEQYF.

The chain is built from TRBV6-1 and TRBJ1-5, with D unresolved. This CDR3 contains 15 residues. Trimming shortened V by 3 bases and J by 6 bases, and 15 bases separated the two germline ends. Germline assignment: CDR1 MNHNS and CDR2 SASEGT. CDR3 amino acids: CASSDGGRASQPQHF. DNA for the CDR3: TGTGCCAGCAGTGATGGTGGGAGGGCTTCTCAGCCCCAGCATTTT.

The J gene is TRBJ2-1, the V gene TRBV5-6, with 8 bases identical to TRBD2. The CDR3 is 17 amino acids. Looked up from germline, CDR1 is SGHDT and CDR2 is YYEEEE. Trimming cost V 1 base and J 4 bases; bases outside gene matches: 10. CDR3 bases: TGTGCCAGCAGCTTGTTCGGGAGGGCCTCCTCGTACAATGAGCAGTTCTTC. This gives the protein CASSLFGRASSYNEQFF.

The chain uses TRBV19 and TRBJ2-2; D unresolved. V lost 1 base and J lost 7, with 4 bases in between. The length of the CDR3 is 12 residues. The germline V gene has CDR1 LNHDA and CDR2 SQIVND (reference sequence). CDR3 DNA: TGTGCCAGTAGTATAGCGGTCGGGGAGCTGTTTTTT. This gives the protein CASSIAVGELFF.

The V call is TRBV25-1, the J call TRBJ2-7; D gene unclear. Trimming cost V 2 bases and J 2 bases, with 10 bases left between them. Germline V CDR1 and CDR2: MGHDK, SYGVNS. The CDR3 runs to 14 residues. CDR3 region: CASSEIDLPYEQYF. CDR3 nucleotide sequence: TGTGCCAGCAGTGAAATAGACTTGCCCTACGAGCAGTACTTC.

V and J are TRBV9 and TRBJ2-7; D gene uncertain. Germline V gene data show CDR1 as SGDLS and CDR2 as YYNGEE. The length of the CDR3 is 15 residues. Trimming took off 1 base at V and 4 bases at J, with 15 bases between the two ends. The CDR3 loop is CASSVSGGNPYEQYF. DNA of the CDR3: TGTGCCAGCAGCGTATCTGGCGGAAACCCTTACGAGCAGTACTTC.

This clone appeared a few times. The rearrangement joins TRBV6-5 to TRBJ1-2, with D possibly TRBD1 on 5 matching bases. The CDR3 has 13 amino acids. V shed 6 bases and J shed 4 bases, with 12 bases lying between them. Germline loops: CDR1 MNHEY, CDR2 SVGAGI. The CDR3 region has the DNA TGTGCCAGCAGGCCACAGGAGTTCTATGGCTACACCTTC. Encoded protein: CASRPQEFYGYTF.

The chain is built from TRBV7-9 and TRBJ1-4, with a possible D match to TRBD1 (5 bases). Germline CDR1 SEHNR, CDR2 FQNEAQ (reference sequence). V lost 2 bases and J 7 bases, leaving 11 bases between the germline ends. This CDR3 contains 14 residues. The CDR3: CASSLTGGSEKLFF. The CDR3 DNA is TGTGCCAGCAGCTTAACGGGGGGAAGTGAAAAACTGTTTTTT.

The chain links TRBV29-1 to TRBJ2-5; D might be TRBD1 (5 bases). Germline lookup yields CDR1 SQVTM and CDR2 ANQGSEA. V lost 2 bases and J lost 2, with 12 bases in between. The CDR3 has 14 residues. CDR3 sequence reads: CSVEIVDTQETQYF. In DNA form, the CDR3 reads TGCAGCGTTGAAATCGTGGACACTCAAGAGACCCAGTACTTC.